This entry features one T cell receptor (beta chain) sequence. The sample is drawn from a study of blood T cell repertoires in COVID-19. Study details: From the United States, Italy and Spain came samples of acute and convalescent COVID-19. The analysed material was cDNA or gDNA that came from T cells, B-cell-depleted T cells, or PBMCs.

As originally analysed: Reference gene primer amplification gave nucleated cell count estimates. Sequencing was performed with immunoSEQ multiplex PCR; in TCRdb, only in-frame clones are kept and a portion is missing. The DNA was the basis for D and trimming; V, J and clone size are from that table. Among hundreds of thousands of clones, around 85% were seen once, and the ten largest hold roughly 5.3%. Trimming left V 5 bases short and J 8 bases short, with 15 bases between. The CDR3 has 14 residues. Germline CDR1 is MNHEY and CDR2 is SVGAGI. The gene calls are TRBV6-5 and TRBJ2-2; D remains ambiguous. Source material: peripheral blood. The TCR originated in a man aged 50-59 years with active or convalescent COVID-19. The CDR3 sequence: CASSPRLSGGELFF. As DNA, the CDR3 is TGTGCCAGCAGTCCCCGACTCTCCGGGGGGGAGCTGTTTTTT.